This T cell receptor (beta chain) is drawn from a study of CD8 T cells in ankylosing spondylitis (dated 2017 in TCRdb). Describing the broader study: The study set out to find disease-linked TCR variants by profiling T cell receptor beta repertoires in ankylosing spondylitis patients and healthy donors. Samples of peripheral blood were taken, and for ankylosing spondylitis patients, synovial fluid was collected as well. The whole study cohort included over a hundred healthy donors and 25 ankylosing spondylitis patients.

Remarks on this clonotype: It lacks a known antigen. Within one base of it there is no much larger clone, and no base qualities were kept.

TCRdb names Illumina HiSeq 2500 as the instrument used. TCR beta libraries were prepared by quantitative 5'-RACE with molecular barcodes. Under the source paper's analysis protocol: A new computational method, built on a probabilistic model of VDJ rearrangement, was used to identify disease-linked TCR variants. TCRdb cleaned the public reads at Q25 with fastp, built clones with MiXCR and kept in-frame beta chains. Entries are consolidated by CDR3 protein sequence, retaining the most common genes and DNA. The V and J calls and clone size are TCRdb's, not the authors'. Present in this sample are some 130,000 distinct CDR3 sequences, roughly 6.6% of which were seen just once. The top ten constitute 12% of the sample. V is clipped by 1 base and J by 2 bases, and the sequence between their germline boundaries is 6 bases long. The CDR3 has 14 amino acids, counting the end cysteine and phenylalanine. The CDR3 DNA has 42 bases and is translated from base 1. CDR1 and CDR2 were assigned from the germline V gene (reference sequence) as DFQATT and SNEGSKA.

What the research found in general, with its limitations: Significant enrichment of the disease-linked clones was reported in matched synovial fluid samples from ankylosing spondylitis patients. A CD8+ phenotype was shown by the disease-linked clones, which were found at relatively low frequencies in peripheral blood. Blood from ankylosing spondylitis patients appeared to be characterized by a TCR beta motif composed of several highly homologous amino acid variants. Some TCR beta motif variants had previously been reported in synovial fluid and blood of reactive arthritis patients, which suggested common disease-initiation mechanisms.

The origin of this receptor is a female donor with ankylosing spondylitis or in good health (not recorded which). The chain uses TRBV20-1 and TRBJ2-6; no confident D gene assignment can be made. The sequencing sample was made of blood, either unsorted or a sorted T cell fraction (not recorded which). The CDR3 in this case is CSARVGPGANVLTF. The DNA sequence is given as TGCAGTGCTAGAGTCGGACCTGGGGCCAACGTCCTGACTTTC.